Below, one T cell receptor (beta chain) is given with its context. V was cut by 1 base and J by 5 bases, with 17 bases left in between. The CDR3 runs to 16 residues. Germline values: CDR1 LGHDT, CDR2 YNNKEL (reference sequence). Per the authors' pipeline: The assay estimated nucleated cells by amplifying reference gene primers. Repertoires were generated with immunoSEQ multiplex PCR, while TCRdb's copy carries only in-frame clones and drops some. Clonal size and the V and J genes are those of that table, whereas D and trimming came from the DNA. This table has fewer than 350,000 clones, roughly 86% appearing once. The sample belongs to a study of blood T cell repertoires in COVID-19. For the study at large: Whether acute or convalescent, the COVID-19 samples came from the United States, Italy and Spain. T cells, B-cell-depleted T cells, or PBMCs provided the cDNA or gDNA that served as material.

The sequence was collected from a young man with active or convalescent COVID-19. This chain joins TRBV3-1 (or the pseudogene TRBV3-2) and TRBJ2-5; the D gene is possibly TRBD1 (6 bases). Sequenced input: peripheral blood. CDR3 sequence: CASSQVSHRVRETQYF. The CDR3 region has the DNA TGTGCCAGCAGCCAAGTTTCGCACAGGGTAAGGGAGACCCAGTACTTC.